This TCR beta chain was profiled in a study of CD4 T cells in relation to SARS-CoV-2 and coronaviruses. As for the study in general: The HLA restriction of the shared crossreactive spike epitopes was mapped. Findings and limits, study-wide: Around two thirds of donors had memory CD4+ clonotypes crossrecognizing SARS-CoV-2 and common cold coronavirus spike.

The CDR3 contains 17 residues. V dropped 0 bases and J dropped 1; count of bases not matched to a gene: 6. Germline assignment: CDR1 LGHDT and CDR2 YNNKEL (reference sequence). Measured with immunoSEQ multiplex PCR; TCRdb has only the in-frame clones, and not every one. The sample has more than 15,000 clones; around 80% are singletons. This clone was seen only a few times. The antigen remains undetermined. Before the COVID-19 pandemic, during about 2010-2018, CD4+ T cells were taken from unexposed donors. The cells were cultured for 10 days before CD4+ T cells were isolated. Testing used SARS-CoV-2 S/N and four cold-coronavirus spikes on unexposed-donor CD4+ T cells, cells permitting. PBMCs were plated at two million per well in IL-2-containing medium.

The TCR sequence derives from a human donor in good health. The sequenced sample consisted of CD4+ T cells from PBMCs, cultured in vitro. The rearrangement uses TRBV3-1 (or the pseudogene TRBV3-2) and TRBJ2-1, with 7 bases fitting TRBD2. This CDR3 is CASSQDASGASYNEQFF. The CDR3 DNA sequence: TGTGCCAGCAGCCAAGATGCCAGCGGGGCTTCCTACAATGAGCAGTTCTTC.